This TCR beta chain emerged from a study of blood T cell repertoires in COVID-19. Germline CDR1 and CDR2: LGHDT and YNNKEL (reference sequence). The V segment lost 1 base and the J segment 6 bases; nucleotides outside the gene matches: 4. The CDR3 is 15 residues long. Source study methods: Reference gene primer amplification gave estimated nucleated cell counts. Clones were read by immunoSEQ multiplex PCR, and TCRdb kept only the in-frame ones, dropping some. The D gene and trimming were derived from the DNA, and the V and J assignments and clone size from that table. The sample records about 69,000 clones, 70% to 90% being singletons.

Material for sequencing was peripheral blood. The TCR comes from a middle-aged man with COVID-19, enrolled during active disease. The J gene is TRBJ2-1, the V gene TRBV3-1 (or the pseudogene TRBV3-2), with 9 nucleotides matching TRBD2. DNA for the CDR3: TGTGCCAGCAGCCAAGGAAGCGGGGGGTTCAATGAGCAGTTCTTC. This encodes CASSQGSGGFNEQFF.